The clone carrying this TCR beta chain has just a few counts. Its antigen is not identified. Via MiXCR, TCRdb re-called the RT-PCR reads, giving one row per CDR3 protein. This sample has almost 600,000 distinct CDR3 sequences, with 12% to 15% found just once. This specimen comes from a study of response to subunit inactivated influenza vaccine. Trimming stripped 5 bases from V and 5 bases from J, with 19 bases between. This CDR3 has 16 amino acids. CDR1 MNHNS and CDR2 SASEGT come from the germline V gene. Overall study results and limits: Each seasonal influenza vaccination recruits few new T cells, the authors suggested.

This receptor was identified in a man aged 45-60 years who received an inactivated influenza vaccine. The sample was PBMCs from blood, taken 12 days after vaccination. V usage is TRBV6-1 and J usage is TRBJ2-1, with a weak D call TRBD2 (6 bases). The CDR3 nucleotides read TGTGCCAGCAGTCCCCTTGCGGGGACGTCGAACAATGAGCAGTTCTTC. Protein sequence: CASSPLAGTSNNEQFF.